A selection of T cell receptor beta chains follows, all from one sample in a study of blood T cell repertoires in COVID-19. The protocol was immunoSEQ multiplex PCR, while the TCRdb copy is restricted to in-frame clones and leaves out a portion. The table shows around 51,000 clones, with roughly 84% occurring only once. Sequenced input: peripheral blood. The receptors here all came from a man at least 80 years old with active COVID-19. Both conserved end residues are part of each CDR3. Fields, in order: J gene, V gene, clone size, D gene, CDR3 DNA, CDR3 protein. The D gene is left open where the match is weak. A clone size is listed for some rows: how often the clone was seen (once, few, many), or a class if it is expanded.

J gene: TRBJ1-1; V gene: TRBV5-4; clone size: -; D gene: TRBD1; CDR3 DNA: TGTGCCAGCAGCCTGGGACAGGGAAAGAATGAAGCTTTCTTT; CDR3 protein: CASSLGQGKNEAFF
J gene: TRBJ2-7; V gene: TRBV5-4; clone size: -; D gene: -; CDR3 DNA: TGTGCCAGCAGCTTGGCGCAGGGAGGATCCTACGAGCAGTACTTC; CDR3 protein: CASSLAQGGSYEQYF
J gene: TRBJ2-3; V gene: TRBV6-1; clone size: -; D gene: -; CDR3 DNA: TGTGCCAGCAGTGAACATGGTGGACAGCAGTATTTT; CDR3 protein: CASSEHGGQQYF
J gene: TRBJ2-1; V gene: TRBV6-6; clone size: -; D gene: TRBD2; CDR3 DNA: TGTGCCAGCAGTTTTAGCGGGGGAAACAATGAGCAGTTCTTC; CDR3 protein: CASSFSGGNNEQFF
J gene: TRBJ2-7; V gene: TRBV20-1; clone size: -; D gene: TRBD1; CDR3 DNA: TGCAGTGCTAGTGACACAGGGGCGTGGGAGCAGTACTTC; CDR3 protein: CSASDTGAWEQYF
J gene: TRBJ2-1; V gene: TRBV19; clone size: -; D gene: TRBD2; CDR3 DNA: TGTGCCAGTAGCGGGACTAGCGGGGGGTACAATGAGCAGTTCTTC; CDR3 protein: CASSGTSGGYNEQFF
J gene: TRBJ2-4; V gene: TRBV28; clone size: -; D gene: TRBD1; CDR3 DNA: TGTGCCAGCAGTCAACAGGGGGACAAGGACATTCAGTACTTC; CDR3 protein: CASSQQGDKDIQYF
J gene: TRBJ2-2; V gene: TRBV27; clone size: -; D gene: -; CDR3 DNA: TGTGCCAGCAGTTTTCGGGGGTCGGGGAACACCGGGGAGCTGTTTTTT; CDR3 protein: CASSFRGSGNTGELFF
J gene: TRBJ1-4; V gene: TRBV15; clone size: few; D gene: -; CDR3 DNA: TGTGCCACCAGCAGCGGACTGACAACTAATGAAAAACTGTTTTTT; CDR3 protein: CATSSGLTTNEKLFF
J gene: TRBJ1-5; V gene: TRBV19; clone size: -; D gene: -; CDR3 DNA: TGTGCCAGTAGTATGGCGGGGCATCAGCCCCAGCATTTT; CDR3 protein: CASSMAGHQPQHF
J gene: TRBJ2-1; V gene: TRBV7-3; clone size: -; D gene: -; CDR3 DNA: TGTGCCAGCAGCTGGGAGGACTTCGGCTCCTACAATGAGCAGTTCTTC; CDR3 protein: CASSWEDFGSYNEQFF
J gene: TRBJ2-7; V gene: TRBV2; clone size: -; D gene: TRBD1; CDR3 DNA: TGTGCCAGCAGCACAAAGACAGGGGGCCTCTCCTACGAGCAGTACTTC; CDR3 protein: CASSTKTGGLSYEQYF
J gene: TRBJ2-3; V gene: TRBV7-6; clone size: -; D gene: -; CDR3 DNA: TGTGCCAGCAGCTTAGAGGCCTCGGGAGATACGCAGTATTTT; CDR3 protein: CASSLEASGDTQYF
J gene: TRBJ1-4; V gene: TRBV19; clone size: -; D gene: -; CDR3 DNA: TGTGCCAGTAGTAGTGCAGGCGATGAAAAACTGTTTTTT; CDR3 protein: CASSSAGDEKLFF
J gene: TRBJ2-1; V gene: TRBV11-3; clone size: -; D gene: -; CDR3 DNA: TGTGCCAGCAGCGCCGGGGGCCTAGCGGCATACAATGAGCAGTTCTTC; CDR3 protein: CASSAGGLAAYNEQFF
J gene: TRBJ2-2; V gene: TRBV2; clone size: -; D gene: -; CDR3 DNA: TGTGCCAGCAGTGACAGGGGGGTGGCGAACACCGGGGAGCTGTTTTTT; CDR3 protein: CASSDRGVANTGELFF
J gene: TRBJ2-3; V gene: TRBV29-1; clone size: -; D gene: -; CDR3 DNA: TGCAGCGTTGATCTCGGGGTTTCTATGGTCGGTACGCAGTATTTT; CDR3 protein: CSVDLGVSMVGTQYF
J gene: TRBJ1-4; V gene: TRBV4-3; clone size: -; D gene: -; CDR3 DNA: TGCGCCAGCAGCCAAGGATCTCTGGCAGGGCTTAATGAAAAACTGTTTTTT; CDR3 protein: CASSQGSLAGLNEKLFF
J gene: TRBJ2-1; V gene: TRBV28; clone size: -; D gene: TRBD1; CDR3 DNA: TGTGCCAGCAGTCGTCCCCCGGGACAGCAGCAGTTCTTC; CDR3 protein: CASSRPPGQQQFF
J gene: TRBJ2-7; V gene: TRBV19; clone size: -; D gene: -; CDR3 DNA: TGTGCCAGTAGTGATGTGGGAGGATACGAGCAGTACTTC; CDR3 protein: CASSDVGGYEQYF
J gene: TRBJ2-1; V gene: TRBV7-2; clone size: once; D gene: TRBD2; CDR3 DNA: TGTGCCAGCAGCTTAGAACTAGCGGGAGAGTATGAGCAGTTCTTC; CDR3 protein: CASSLELAGEYEQFF
J gene: TRBJ1-6; V gene: TRBV5-1; clone size: -; D gene: TRBD1; CDR3 DNA: TGCGCCAGCAGCTTGGTAGGACAGGTCATTAATTCACCCCTCCACTTT; CDR3 protein: CASSLVGQVINSPLHF